What follows are 4 T cell receptor beta chains derived from one specimen sequenced in a study of cytotoxic CD8 clonotypes in ibrutinib-treated CLL. Generated by immunoSEQ multiplex PCR, the TCRdb table keeps only in-frame clones and is missing some. This sample carries about 160,000 clones, over 65% of them seen once, and the ten largest clones take roughly 2%. The specimen comprised PBMCs, sampled after 12 months of ibrutinib treatment. Every receptor here comes from a human donor with chronic lymphocytic leukemia.

The chain uses TRBV6-6 and TRBJ2-1; D is possibly TRBD2 (5 bases). This CDR3 comprises 13 residues. V dropped 0 bases and J dropped 8 bases, with 8 bases sitting between them. Germline V gene lookup returns CDR1 MNHNY and CDR2 SVGAGI (reference sequence). Written as DNA, the CDR3 is TGTGCCAGCAGTTACTCACAGAGGGATGAGCAGTTCTTC. This gives the protein CASSYSQRDEQFF.

The chain is built from TRBV4-2 and TRBJ1-2, with 7 bases identical to TRBD1. Germline CDR1 reads LGHNA; CDR2 reads YNFKEQ. J gave up 5 bases and V 3 bases, and 9 bases lay outside the gene matches. This CDR3 has 15 residues. The chain's CDR3 is CASSQDTGESYGYTF. CDR3 nucleotide sequence: TGTGCCAGCAGCCAGGACACAGGGGAATCTTATGGCTACACCTTC.

The rearrangement links TRBV2 to TRBJ2-5, with D perhaps given as TRBD1 or TRBD2 (6 bases each). Per the germline V gene, CDR1 is SNHLY and CDR2 is FYNNEI. The V end was cut by 4 bases, the J end by 4 bases, with 16 bases between. The CDR3 loop spans 15 amino acids. The DNA for the CDR3 is TGTGCCAGCAGTGGGGGACTCCGAGGGGGAGAGACCCAGTACTTC. Its translation is CASSGGLRGGETQYF.

The chain links TRBV5-1 to TRBJ2-1, with 11 bases matching TRBD2. CDR1 and CDR2 (germline): SGHRS, YFSETQ. The CDR3 has 18 amino acids. The ends lost 0 bases at V and 6 bases at J; junction bases unmatched: 11. The CDR3 here is CASSLVRRLAGYSNEQFF. In DNA, the CDR3 is TGCGCCAGCAGCTTGGTACGGCGACTAGCGGGATATTCCAATGAGCAGTTCTTC.